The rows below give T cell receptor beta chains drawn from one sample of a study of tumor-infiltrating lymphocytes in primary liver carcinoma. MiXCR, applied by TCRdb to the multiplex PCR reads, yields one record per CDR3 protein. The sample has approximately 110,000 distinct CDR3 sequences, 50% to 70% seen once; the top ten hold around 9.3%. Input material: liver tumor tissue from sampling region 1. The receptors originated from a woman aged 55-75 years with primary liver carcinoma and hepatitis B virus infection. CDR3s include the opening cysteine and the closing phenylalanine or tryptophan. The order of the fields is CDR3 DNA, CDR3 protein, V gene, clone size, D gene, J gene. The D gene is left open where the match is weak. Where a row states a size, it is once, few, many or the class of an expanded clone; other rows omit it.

TGCGCCAGCAGCTTGGGTGGCAGGGGGCGCATTGGCTACACCTTC	CASSLGGRGRIGYTF	TRBV5-1	.	TRBD1	TRBJ1-2
TGTGCCAGCATCTTAGCTACTTTTCTTGATGGCTACACCTTC	CASILATFLDGYTF	TRBV11-3	.	.	TRBJ1-2
TGCAGCGTGAACCAGGGACTAGCGGGAAGATACGAGCAGTACTTC	CSVNQGLAGRYEQYF	TRBV29-1	.	TRBD2	TRBJ2-7
TGTGTCAGCAGCCTCCCCACAGGACCCTACGACCAGTACTTC	CVSSLPTGPYDQYF	TRBV11-3	.	.	TRBJ2-7
TGTGCCAGCAGACCCCCCGGACAGAACTATGGCTACACCTTC	CASRPPGQNYGYTF	TRBV6-6	many	.	TRBJ1-2
TGTGCCAGCAGGTTAGGTCAAGGTGGGAGGACCGGCTACAATGAGCAGTTCTTC	CASRLGQGGRTGYNEQFF	TRBV11-3	.	.	TRBJ2-1
TGTGCCGGCAGCTTAGACCACGGGACAGGGAAAGTCTATGGCTACACCTTC	CAGSLDHGTGKVYGYTF	TRBV11-2	.	TRBD1	TRBJ1-2
TGTGCCTCAGCGGGAACGGTAGATACGCAGTATTTT	CASAGTVDTQYF	TRBV28	few	TRBD2	TRBJ2-3
TGTGCCAGCAGCTTAGGTTGGACAGAATACACTGAAGCTTTCTTT	CASSLGWTEYTEAFF	TRBV7-8	few	.	TRBJ1-1
TGTTCCGGTGGCGGGGTGCTGAACACCGGGGAGCTGTTTTTT	CSGGGVLNTGELFF	TRBV6-2/TRBV6-3	.	.	TRBJ2-2
TGTGCCAGCAGTGCGAGGGTAGCTAGCGGGAGCGGCAATGAGCAGTTCTTC	CASSARVASGSGNEQFF	TRBV5-4	.	TRBD2	TRBJ2-1
TGTGCCAGCAGCTTACTAGCGGGAGACCACTACGAGCAGTACTTC	CASSLLAGDHYEQYF	TRBV5-5	.	TRBD2	TRBJ2-7
TGTAGCATTGAGGACAGGGGCTATGGCTACATCTTC	CSIEDRGYGYIF	TRBV29-1	.	TRBD1	TRBJ1-2
TGTGCCAGCAGCCCGACTAGTGGGGGGGTCCAGCAATTCTTC	CASSPTSGGVQQFF	TRBV11-3	.	TRBD2	TRBJ2-1
TGTGCCAGCAGCTTAGAGGCCTTAGCGGGAGGCTACAATGAGCAGTTCTTC	CASSLEALAGGYNEQFF	TRBV7-9	many	TRBD2	TRBJ2-1
TGTGCCAGCAGCTCGACTAGCGGGAGGGCCACCAATGAGCAGTTCTTC	CASSSTSGRATNEQFF	TRBV7-8	few	TRBD2	TRBJ2-1
TGTGCCAGCAGCTTAAATGGGACTAGCGGTCAAACCTACAATGAGCAGTTCTTC	CASSLNGTSGQTYNEQFF	TRBV11-3	.	TRBD2	TRBJ2-1
TGTGCCAGCAGTGGACTAGCTGACAATGAGCAGTTCTTC	CASSGLADNEQFF	TRBV7-9	.	TRBD2	TRBJ2-1
TGTGCCAGCAGCCCCGTGCTAGCGAGCGATTACAATGAGCAGCTCTTC	CASSPVLASDYNEQLF	TRBV11-2	.	.	TRBJ2-1
TGTGCCAGCAGTTCACGACTAGCAGCGAACACCGGGGAGCTGTTTTTT	CASSSRLAANTGELFF	TRBV12-3/TRBV12-4	.	TRBD2	TRBJ2-2
TGTGCCAGCAGAACTTTCCAGGGCACGTCCCACGAGCAGTACTTC	CASRTFQGTSHEQYF	TRBV5-6	.	.	TRBJ2-7
TGCGCCAGCGTGGACGAGGGGTGGGCCGGGGAGCTGTTTTTT	CASVDEGWAGELFF	TRBV5-1	few	.	TRBJ2-2
TGCAGCGCTACCTGGACTAGCGGGTTGGGTTTT	CSATWTSGLGF	TRBV29-1	.	TRBD2	TRBJ2-3
TGTACCAGCAGCTTGGGTCTTTCTTATGGCTACACATTC	CTSSLGLSYGYTF	TRBV11-3	.	.	TRBJ1-2
TGTGCCAGCAGCTTGGGGGGCTGGAGCAATCAGCCCCAGCATTTT	CASSLGGWSNQPQHF	TRBV5-6	.	.	TRBJ1-5
TGTGCCAGCAGTTACCGTCTGGGACAGGGGGCGTCTCGGCCGAATCAGCCCCAGCATTTT	CASSYRLGQGASRPNQPQHF	TRBV6-6	many	TRBD1	TRBJ1-5
TGCGCCAGCAGCACCCAGACAGTGGAGGGCGAGCAGTACTTC	CASSTQTVEGEQYF	TRBV4-1	many	.	TRBJ2-7
TGCAGCGGGCAGGGACTGCTGAACACTGAAGCTTTCTTT	CSGQGLLNTEAFF	TRBV29-1	few	.	TRBJ1-1
TGTGCCACCAGCGGTTGGACTAGCGCGGGGGAGGCCCAGTACTTC	CATSGWTSAGEAQYF	TRBV15	few	TRBD2	TRBJ2-5
TGTGCCAGCAGAACCAGAGCGGGAGGGCCCTACAATGAGCAGTTCTTC	CASRTRAGGPYNEQFF	TRBV6-6	many	TRBD2	TRBJ2-1
TGCGCCAGCAGCTTGGGTGGGGGGTCCTACAATGAGCAGTTCTTC	CASSLGGGSYNEQFF	TRBV5-1	few	.	TRBJ2-1